These 24 T cell receptor beta chains were sequenced from one sample in a study of blood T cell repertoires in COVID-19. Profiled with immunoSEQ multiplex PCR; TCRdb holds only in-frame clones, not every one. Of hundreds of thousands of clones listed, around 80% are singletons. Sequencing used peripheral blood. The source of these receptors is a man aged 80 or over with acute or convalescent COVID-19.

J is TRBJ2-6 and V is TRBV3-1 (or the pseudogene TRBV3-2); 8 bases line up with TRBD1. The CDR3 has 19 residues. Trimming removed 4 bases from V and 3 bases from J; junction bases left unmatched: 14. Germline lookup yields CDR1 LGHDT and CDR2 YNNKEL (reference sequence). CDR3 sequence (DNA): TGTGCCAGCAGCCTTACCAACCGACAGGGGCGTTTTGGGGCCAACGTCCTGACTTTC. This encodes CASSLTNRQGRFGANVLTF.

The CDR3: CASSFRTANIQYF. Here the CDR3 DNA reads TGTGCCAGCAGCTTTCGGACAGCTAACATTCAGTACTTC. The chain combines TRBV5-4 with TRBJ2-4; weak D call: TRBD1 (6 bases). Germline V gene sequence: CDR1 SGHNT, CDR2 YYREEE (reference sequence). Trimming left V 2 bases short and J 7 bases short, with 10 bases between. The CDR3 contains 13 residues.

The gene calls are TRBV28 and TRBJ2-3; D may be TRBD2 (6 bases). V was shortened by 1 base and J by 2 bases, with 10 bases between the two germline ends. CDR1 is MDHEN, CDR2 SYDVKM, per germline. This CDR3 is 15 amino acids long. The CDR3 spells CASSLSGGYTDTQYF. The CDR3 DNA follows: TGTGCCAGCAGTTTATCCGGGGGATACACAGATACGCAGTATTTT.

This chain connects TRBV19 to TRBJ2-7; 8 bases align to TRBD1. CDR1 and CDR2 (germline): LNHDA, SQIVND (reference sequence). Trimming cost V 6 bases and J 3 bases; bases outside gene matches: 16. The CDR3 sequence is 17 residues long. Written as DNA, the CDR3 is TGTGCCAGTAGCTTCTTACCCTCCGGGACAGGTCTCTACGAGCAGTACTTC. As protein: CASSFLPSGTGLYEQYF.

This rearrangement joins TRBV2 to TRBJ2-3; TRBD2 aligns across 14 bases. V shed 5 bases, J shed 1 base, and the junction held 8 bases outside the gene matches. CDR3 size: 18 residues. Looked up from germline, CDR1 is SNHLY and CDR2 is FYNNEI. The CDR3 region is CASSRLAGGLQGTDTQYF. The CDR3 nucleotides read TGTGCCAGCAGTAGACTAGCGGGGGGGCTTCAGGGCACAGATACGCAGTATTTT.

CDR3 DNA sequence: TGTGCCAGCAGCAGGGGATGGGATTCACCCCTCCACTTT. This gives the protein CASSRGWDSPLHF. The chain combines TRBV6-5 with TRBJ1-6; possible D gene TRBD1, 6 bases. Trimming shortened V by 6 bases and J by 8 bases, and 11 bases separated the two germline ends. The CDR3 consists of 13 residues. Germline lookup yields CDR1 MNHEY and CDR2 SVGAGI.

The V gene is TRBV11-3, the J gene TRBJ2-7, with 8 bases lining up with TRBD1. This CDR3 spans 14 amino acids. With V trimmed by 5 bases and J by 6 bases, 9 bases remained unmatched. Germline values: CDR1 SGHNT, CDR2 YENEEA. The CDR3: CASSKGQGSGEQYF. CDR3 in DNA: TGTGCCAGCAGCAAAGGACAGGGTTCCGGCGAGCAGTACTTC.

This chain connects TRBV5-8 to TRBJ2-5; 11 bases match TRBD2. The CDR3 loop spans 17 amino acids. The V gene's germline CDR1 is SGHTS and CDR2 YDEGEE. J lost 3 bases, V lost 0 bases, and 7 bases had no gene match. CDR3 region: CASSLVMTSGTEETQYF. The CDR3 DNA reads as TGTGCCAGCAGCTTGGTAATGACTAGCGGGACCGAAGAGACCCAGTACTTC.

This clone was observed a handful of times. This chain joins TRBV7-3 and TRBJ2-1; the D is unclear. There are 15 residues in the CDR3. Per the germline V gene, CDR1 is SGHTA and CDR2 is FQGTGA. The ends were cut back, 5 bases at V and 5 bases at J, with 16 bases in the middle. The CDR3 loop is CASSPNSSPNNEQFF. The DNA for the CDR3 is TGTGCCAGCAGCCCCAATTCGAGCCCCAACAATGAGCAGTTCTTC.

The rearrangement joins TRBV4-1 to TRBJ2-2; 7 bases match TRBD1. J was trimmed by 8 bases and V by 3 bases; bases with no gene match: 9. The germline V gene has CDR1 MGHRA and CDR2 YSYEKL. This CDR3 has 15 amino acids. CDR3 in amino acids: CASSHPPRGTGELFF. The CDR3, as DNA: TGCGCCAGCAGCCACCCCCCCAGGGGGACGGGGGAGCTGTTTTTT.

V is TRBV7-2 and J is TRBJ2-1; the D is unclear. The germline V gene encodes CDR1 SGHTA and CDR2 FQGNSA. The CDR3 has 14 residues. V gave up 5 bases and J gave up 1 base, with 9 bases separating them. In DNA, the CDR3 is TGTGCCAGCAGCCCCCCGGGTTCCTACAATGAGCAGTTCTTC. Amino acids: CASSPPGSYNEQFF.

This rearrangement joins TRBV13 to TRBJ2-3; 12 bases fit TRBD2. V gave up 5 bases and J gave up 10 bases; unmatched junction bases: 7. Germline values: CDR1 PRHDT, CDR2 FYEKMQ (reference sequence). The CDR3 is made up of 14 amino acids. The CDR3 DNA follows: TGTGCCAGCAGCCCGAGACTAGCGGGAGAGGCGCAGTATTTT. Translated, it gives CASSPRLAGEAQYF.

The J gene is TRBJ2-2, the V gene TRBV30; a possible D gene is TRBD2 (5 bases). V was shortened by 2 bases and J by 4 bases, with 17 bases between the two germline ends. This CDR3 is built from 16 residues. The V gene's germline CDR1 is GTSNPN and CDR2 SVGIG (reference sequence). The chain's CDR3 is CAWSRSWTAGTGELFF. CDR3 nucleotides: TGTGCCTGGAGTCGGAGCTGGACCGCGGGCACCGGGGAGCTGTTTTTT.

This chain's CDR3 is CASSRTGQGPGELFF. The CDR3, as DNA: TGCGCCAGCAGCAGAACGGGACAGGGCCCCGGGGAGCTGTTTTTT. The chain has TRBV5-1 and TRBJ2-2, with 9 bases that match TRBD1. V gave up 4 bases and J gave up 6 bases; unmatched junction bases: 7. Germline values: CDR1 SGHRS, CDR2 YFSETQ. This CDR3 contains 15 residues.

The rearrangement links TRBV28 to TRBJ2-3, with TRBD1 identical over 8 bases. J was trimmed by 4 bases and V by 6 bases; bases with no gene match: 6. Germline V gene data show CDR1 as MDHEN and CDR2 as SYDVKM. The CDR3 totals 14 residues. CDR3 sequence (DNA): TGTGCCAGCAGACTCAGGGGGCTGGCAGATACGCAGTATTTT. Protein product: CASRLRGLADTQYF.

This clone came up a few times. V gene TRBV5-1 combines with J gene TRBJ2-3; 7 bases line up with TRBD2. Losses at the gene ends were 4 bases for V and 1 base for J; bases not matched to a gene: 3. Per germline, CDR1 SGHRS and CDR2 YFSETQ. The CDR3 loop spans 14 amino acids. CDR3 sequence: CASSETSGTDTQYF. CDR3 bases: TGCGCCAGCAGCGAAACTAGCGGCACAGATACGCAGTATTTT.

The V gene is TRBV7-2, the J gene TRBJ1-1; perhaps TRBD1 as D (6 bases). The CDR3 runs to 14 residues. Between the trimmed V and J ends, which lost 5 bases and 6 bases, there was a span of 16 bases. Germline CDR1 and CDR2: SGHTA and FQGNSA. CDR3 coding DNA: TGTGCCAGCAGCGTACAGACAGGAGGTTCTGAAGCTTTCTTT. Protein product: CASSVQTGGSEAFF. Together with reference TRBV7-2 and TRBJ1-1, the CDR3 gives the full variable domain: GAGVSQSPSNKVTEKGKDVELRCDPISGHTALYWYRQSLGQGLEFLIYFQGNSAPDKSGLPSDRFSAERTGGSVSTLTIQRTQQEDSAVYLCASSVQTGGSEAFFGQGTRLTVV.

The chain combines TRBV9 with TRBJ2-3; D is undetermined. The CDR3 is made up of 16 amino acids. CDR1 SGDLS and CDR2 YYNGEE come from the germline V gene. Trimming shortened V by 4 bases and J by 0 bases, and 15 bases separated the two germline ends. The CDR3 loop is CASSLNYLYSTDTQYF. The CDR3 region has the DNA TGTGCCAGCAGCCTTAACTACCTCTATAGCACAGATACGCAGTATTTT.

This chain links TRBV7-9 with TRBJ2-5, with TRBD2 matching over 7 bases. The CDR3 covers 13 residues. Per germline, CDR1 SEHNR and CDR2 FQNEAQ (reference sequence). V lost 9 bases, J lost 3 bases, and 7 bases stayed unmatched. The CDR3 nucleotides read TGTGCCAGTCATCCCAGCGGGAAAGAGACCCAGTACTTC. Translation: CASHPSGKETQYF.

Only one count was recorded for this clone. This chain joins TRBV25-1 and TRBJ1-1; D might be TRBD1 (5 bases). The V and J ends lost 4 bases and 12 bases respectively, with 21 bases between them. Germline V gene sequence: CDR1 MGHDK, CDR2 SYGVNS. This CDR3 has 14 residues. The CDR3 is CASSANSAGALTFF. The CDR3 DNA is TGTGCCAGCAGTGCCAACAGTGCTGGGGCTCTGACTTTCTTT.

The V gene is TRBV5-1, the J gene TRBJ1-6; 9 positions agree with TRBD1. Germline-derived CDR1 and CDR2 are SGHRS and YFSETQ. The CDR3 sequence is 15 residues long. J gave up 6 bases and V 4 bases, and 5 bases lay outside the gene matches. The CDR3 here is CASSRETGGNSPLHF. CDR3 sequence (DNA): TGCGCCAGCAGCCGGGAGACAGGGGGTAATTCACCCCTCCACTTT.

The chain combines TRBV28 with TRBJ1-2; 7 nucleotides match TRBD1. The CDR3 loop spans 16 amino acids. The J segment lost 3 bases and the V segment lost 7 bases, leaving 14 bases of the junction unmatched. Per germline, CDR1 MDHEN and CDR2 SYDVKM. CDR3 residues: CASNPGGGVRYYGYTF. DNA for the CDR3: TGTGCCAGCAACCCAGGAGGGGGCGTCCGGTACTATGGCTACACCTTC.

The chain uses TRBV3-1 (or the pseudogene TRBV3-2) and TRBJ2-7, with 7 nucleotides matching TRBD2. Trimming cost V 1 base and J 2 bases; bases outside gene matches: 5. Germline CDR1 and CDR2: LGHDT and YNNKEL (reference sequence). This CDR3 has 15 residues. The CDR3 loop is CASSQVGGRTYEQYF. The CDR3, as DNA: TGTGCCAGCAGCCAAGTGGGCGGGAGAACCTACGAGCAGTACTTC.

CDR3 coding DNA: TGCGCCAGCAGCACGGGGTCGGGAGAGACCCAGTACTTC. Its protein product is CASSTGSGETQYF. This rearrangement joins TRBV5-1 to TRBJ2-5; the D gene is possibly TRBD2 (5 bases). This CDR3 comprises 13 residues. Germline loops: CDR1 SGHRS, CDR2 YFSETQ. Trimming cost V 4 bases and J 4 bases, with 11 bases left between them.